This TCR beta chain derives from a study of cytomegalovirus exposure and HLA in healthy donors. Generated by immunoSEQ multiplex PCR, the TCRdb table keeps only in-frame clones and is missing some. Of approximately 180,000 clones in the sample, around nine tenths were seen once. Regarding this clone: The antigen remains undetermined.

Trimming removed 1 base at V and 14 bases at J, with 14 bases between. The germline V gene encodes CDR1 GTSNPN and CDR2 SVGIG (reference sequence). This CDR3 is 11 amino acids long. Study results and limitations: CMV antigen specificity was confirmed in vitro for three CMV-associated chains. Both high specificity and high sensitivity reportedly marked the classifier's diagnosis of cytomegalovirus status.

This clonotype was sampled from a man aged 18 to 29 in good health and CMV-seropositive. The chain combines TRBV30 with TRBJ1-2, with D perhaps TRBD1 (6 bases). Sample: PBMCs. The chain's CDR3 is CAWSDPGAPTF. In nucleotides, the CDR3 is TGTGCCTGGAGTGATCCAGGGGCTCCAACCTTC.